The 6 T cell receptor beta chains below all came from one sample that was sequenced in a study of early T cells in non-severe SARS-CoV-2 infection. TCRdb reprocessed the 5' RACE reads via MiXCR and lists one record per CDR3 protein. The sample includes 75,000 to 100,000 distinct CDR3 sequences, approximately 15% of them seen just once. The sequenced sample consisted of whole blood. The receptors were sampled from an adult who was a healthcare worker with PCR-confirmed SARS-CoV-2 infection or an uninfected control (not recorded which).

This clonotype came up many times. CDR3 amino acids: CASSLGGSTEAFF. CDR3 bases: TGTGCCAGCAGCCTTGGGGGAAGCACTGAAGCTTTCTTT. The chain is built from TRBV7-9 and TRBJ1-1; D is possibly TRBD1 (5 bases). This CDR3 is 13 amino acids long. Per the germline V gene, CDR1 is SEHNR and CDR2 is FQNEAQ (reference sequence). The V end was cut by 5 bases, the J end by 4 bases, with 11 bases between.

The chain joins TRBV20-1 to TRBJ1-4; no clear D. The CDR3 has 14 amino acids. Trimming took 0 bases from V and 5 from J, leaving 10 bases between them. Germline lookup yields CDR1 DFQATT and CDR2 SNEGSKA (reference sequence). CDR3 loop: CSAREGIGNEKLFF. The DNA of the CDR3 is TGCAGTGCTAGAGAGGGGATAGGAAATGAAAAACTGTTTTTT.

A few counts support this clonotype. The V call is TRBV10-3, the J call TRBJ2-7; TRBD2 agrees at 11 bases. CDR1 and CDR2 from the germline V gene are ENHRY and SYGVKD. Trimming cost V 7 bases and J 2 bases; bases outside gene matches: 4. This CDR3 contains 14 residues. CDR3 in DNA: TGTGCCATCACTCCGGGACTAGCGGCCTACGAGCAGTACTTC. The encoded protein is CAITPGLAAYEQYF.

This clonotype has a handful of counts. The chain joins TRBV5-1 to TRBJ2-1; 12 nucleotides line up with TRBD2. Germline-derived CDR1 and CDR2 are SGHRS and YFSETQ. This CDR3 has 16 amino acids. Trimming cost V 3 bases and J 6 bases; bases outside gene matches: 7. The CDR3 DNA sequence: TGCGCCAGCAGCTCCTACTCACTAGCGGGGGGCAATGAGCAGTTCTTC. This gives the protein CASSSYSLAGGNEQFF.

This clonotype occurred a few times. V and J are TRBV27 and TRBJ2-1; TRBD1 aligns across 9 bases. Germline trimming cut 7 bases from V and 10 bases from J; bases unmatched to any gene: 11. The CDR3 spans 14 residues. The germline CDR1 and CDR2 sequences are MNHEY and SMNVEV (reference sequence). DNA of the CDR3: TGTGCCAGCACCTCCACAGGGGGCCTTCCGGAGCAGTTCTTC. It codes for CASTSTGGLPEQFF.

This clonotype was recorded a few times. The V gene is TRBV3-1, the J gene TRBJ2-1; TRBD2 matches 7 bases. Germline loops: CDR1 LGHDT, CDR2 YNNKEL (reference sequence). V dropped 0 bases and J dropped 4; count of bases not matched to a gene: 6. The CDR3 sequence is 16 residues long. The CDR3 is CASSQDGRGVYNEQFF. The DNA for the CDR3 is TGTGCCAGCAGCCAAGATGGCCGGGGGGTTTACAATGAGCAGTTCTTC.